This passage covers 32 T cell receptor beta chains from one sample sequenced in a study of PD-L1 blockade in urothelial cancer. Measured with immunoSEQ multiplex PCR; TCRdb has only the in-frame clones, and not every one. The repertoire holds around 50,000 clones, with approximately 86% as singletons. Noted time point: peripheral blood 6 weeks after treatment start. The material was PBMCs, obtained around atezolizumab (anti-PD-L1) treatment. The receptors shown here come from a man between 45 and 60 years old with urothelial cancer.

This clone was counted a single time. J is TRBJ2-5 and V is TRBV28; 7 bases are shared with TRBD1. CDR1 is MDHEN and CDR2 is SYDVKM in the germline V gene. V trimming: 5 bases; J trimming: 6 bases; junction bases outside the gene matches: 15. The CDR3 is 16 residues long. The CDR3 nucleotides are TGTGCCAGCAGTCCCGACAGGGAGTCGGTCTTGAAGACCCAGTACTTC. The encoded protein is CASSPDRESVLKTQYF.

The CDR3, as DNA: TGTGCCAGCAGCATGGGACTAGCGGGTGGGGCAGATACGCAGTATTTT. Translated, it gives CASSMGLAGGADTQYF. V gene TRBV6-6 combines with J gene TRBJ2-3, with 12 positions matching TRBD2. Germline lookup yields CDR1 MNHNY and CDR2 SVGAGI (reference sequence). The junction had 8 bases not matched to a gene; V was cut back by 6 bases and J by 4 bases. CDR3 length equals 16 residues.

The rearrangement uses TRBV5-4 and TRBJ2-7, with a possible D match to TRBD1 (5 bases). CDR3 size: 13 residues. The V gene lost 4 bases and the J gene lost 0 bases, with 8 bases spanning the gap. The V gene's germline CDR1 is SGHNT and CDR2 YYREEE (reference sequence). The CDR3 nucleotides read TGTGCCAGCAGCCCTGACAGCTCCTACGAGCAGTACTTC. Translated, it gives CASSPDSSYEQYF.

The CDR3 is CASSSSGRATYEQYF. For the CDR3, the DNA is TGTGCCAGCAGCTCATCCGGCAGGGCGACCTACGAGCAGTACTTC. The chain employs TRBV7-9 and TRBJ2-7; D perhaps matches TRBD1 (5 bases). This CDR3 has 15 residues. Germline CDR1 and CDR2: SEHNR and FQNEAQ (reference sequence). V was clipped by 4 bases and J by 2 bases, with 15 bases between them.

The genes are TRBV18 and TRBJ1-1, with TRBD1 matching 7 bases. CDR1 is KGHSH and CDR2 is LQKENI in the germline V gene. Trimming cost V 3 bases and J 0 bases; bases outside gene matches: 4. The CDR3 contains 15 residues. In DNA form, the CDR3 reads TGTGCCAGCTCACCCGCCGGGACAGTGAACACTGAAGCTTTCTTT. It yields the protein CASSPAGTVNTEAFF.

The rearrangement uses TRBV11-2 and TRBJ2-1; no firm D call. CDR1 and CDR2 from the germline V gene are SGHAT and FQNNGV. There are 13 residues in the CDR3. V shed 4 bases and J shed 9 bases, with 13 bases lying between them. The CDR3 sequence: CASSSLLTLEQFF. DNA of the CDR3: TGTGCCAGCAGCTCCCTACTTACGCTTGAGCAGTTCTTC.

The chain joins TRBV7-8 to TRBJ2-1; 7 bases align to TRBD1. From germline, CDR1 is SGHVS and CDR2 FQNEAQ. V lost 5 bases and J lost 5; bases outside the gene matches: 9. The CDR3 has 15 amino acids. CDR3 residues: CASSDQGVWDNEQFF. CDR3 DNA sequence: TGTGCCAGCAGCGACCAGGGGGTATGGGACAATGAGCAGTTCTTC.

This chain connects TRBV7-9 to TRBJ1-1; the D gene is possibly TRBD1 (6 bases). V lost 5 bases and J 1 base, leaving 14 bases between the germline ends. The germline V gene has CDR1 SEHNR and CDR2 FQNEAQ (reference sequence). The CDR3 consists of 15 residues. CDR3 amino acids: CASSGPMTGNTEAFF. Here the CDR3 DNA reads TGTGCCAGCAGCGGGCCTATGACAGGGAACACTGAAGCTTTCTTT.

The V gene is TRBV4-1, the J gene TRBJ2-1, with 11 nucleotides matching TRBD2. The germline V gene has CDR1 MGHRA and CDR2 YSYEKL. With 1 base clipped from V and 10 bases from J, the junction kept 6 bases outside the gene matches. The CDR3 spans 15 residues. CDR3 DNA: TGCGCCAGCAGCCAAGGCCTAGCGGGGGGTGGGGAGCAGTTCTTC. Translating gives CASSQGLAGGGEQFF.

The chain joins TRBV25-1 to TRBJ1-5, with TRBD1 as a possible D gene (5 bases). In germline, CDR1 is MGHDK, CDR2 SYGVNS. The CDR3 has 14 residues. V was trimmed by 6 bases and J by 1 base, leaving 10 bases between them. The CDR3 spells CASRAWGSNQPQHF. The DNA for the CDR3 is TGTGCCAGCAGAGCGTGGGGCAGCAATCAGCCCCAGCATTTT.

This clone was counted a few times. V gene TRBV7-9 combines with J gene TRBJ2-4; TRBD1 matches 7 bases. V shed 5 bases and J 7 bases; nucleotides not matched to a gene: 11. Germline V gene lookup returns CDR1 SEHNR and CDR2 FQNEAQ (reference sequence). The CDR3 length is 15 residues. CDR3 nucleotides: TGTGCCAGCAGCCCACGGACAGGCCTAGGGAACATTCAGTACTTC. It translates to CASSPRTGLGNIQYF.

This clone occurred once. The chain uses TRBV11-3 and TRBJ1-6, with TRBD1 matching 7 bases. Trimming took 5 bases from V and 0 from J; bases not matched to a gene: 10. Germline V gene sequence: CDR1 SGHNT, CDR2 YENEEA. This CDR3 contains 18 residues. CDR3 bases: TGTGCCAGCAGCCCCGGACAGGTTACGAGCTCCTATAATTCACCCCTCCACTTT. Translated: CASSPGQVTSSYNSPLHF.

The chain has TRBV5-6 and TRBJ2-2; 9 bases are shared with TRBD2. J lost 6 bases, V lost 0 bases, and 3 bases had no gene match. Germline V gene lookup returns CDR1 SGHDT and CDR2 YYEEEE. There are 15 residues in the CDR3. The chain's CDR3 is CASSLVSGGPGELFF. CDR3 in DNA: TGTGCCAGCAGCTTGGTTAGCGGGGGCCCCGGGGAGCTGTTTTTT.

This clone was counted once. The chain uses TRBV27 and TRBJ2-7, with D possibly matching TRBD2 (6 bases). Per germline, CDR1 MNHEY and CDR2 SMNVEV (reference sequence). CDR3 length equals 15 residues. The V end was cut by 0 bases, the J end by 3 bases, with 12 bases between. CDR3 region: CASSLSRLAFYEQYF. The DNA of the CDR3 is TGTGCCAGCAGTTTATCCCGTCTAGCGTTCTACGAGCAGTACTTC.

In this sample, this clone turned up once. The chain joins TRBV6-1 to TRBJ2-7, with D perhaps TRBD1 (5 bases). This CDR3 contains 14 residues. The germline V and J ends were trimmed by 6 bases and 5 bases, with 17 bases remaining between them. Germline lookup yields CDR1 MNHNS and CDR2 SASEGT. In DNA, the CDR3 is TGTGCCAGCAGCAGGGTCTCGGACGGTAACGAGCAGTACTTC. Translation: CASSRVSDGNEQYF.

The rearrangement uses TRBV11-2 and TRBJ2-1; 14 nucleotides match TRBD2. Germline V CDR1 and CDR2: SGHAT, FQNNGV. CDR3 length: 18 residues. Trimming at V came to 6 bases and at J to 1 base, leaving 8 bases not matched to a gene. CDR3 sequence (DNA): TGTGCCAGCAGGCCCCCGGGACTAGCGGGAGAATCCTACAATGAGCAGTTCTTC. It is translated as CASRPPGLAGESYNEQFF.

The V gene is TRBV27, the J gene TRBJ2-1; possible D gene TRBD2, 6 bases. CDR1 is MNHEY and CDR2 is SMNVEV in the germline V gene (reference sequence). The CDR3 is 16 residues long. V gave up 5 bases and J gave up 0 bases, with 14 bases separating them. The DNA of the CDR3 is TGTGCCAGCAGTCGGGCGGGGTATAGCTCCTACAATGAGCAGTTCTTC. This gives the protein CASSRAGYSSYNEQFF.

J is TRBJ1-3 and V is TRBV6-1; D is unresolved. Germline-derived CDR1 and CDR2 are MNHNS and SASEGT. This CDR3 is built from 13 residues. V was pared by 7 bases and J by 2 bases, with 9 bases between. CDR3 DNA: TGTGCCAGCACCCCCGCGACTGGAAACACCATATATTTT. It translates to CASTPATGNTIYF.

The chain has TRBV6-4 and TRBJ2-3, with D possibly TRBD2 on 6 matching bases. Trimming pared 4 bases from V and 1 base from J, leaving 12 bases between. The length of the CDR3 is 15 residues. Germline V gene lookup returns CDR1 MRHNA and CDR2 SNTAGT. CDR3 in amino acids: CASSAGGIGTDTQYF. As DNA, the CDR3 is TGTGCCAGCAGTGCGGGCGGGATTGGCACAGATACGCAGTATTTT.

The chain recombines TRBV4-1 with TRBJ1-5, with 7 nucleotides matching TRBD1. The J segment lost 9 bases and the V segment lost 0 bases, leaving 11 bases of the junction unmatched. The CDR3 contains 16 residues. Germline V gene sequence: CDR1 MGHRA, CDR2 YSYEKL. The CDR3 here is CASSQDPTGQWGPQHF. The DNA for the CDR3 is TGCGCCAGCAGCCAAGATCCGACAGGGCAGTGGGGGCCCCAGCATTTT.

This chain joins TRBV10-3 and TRBJ2-1; 14 positions agree with TRBD2. Germline loops: CDR1 ENHRY, CDR2 SYGVKD. Unmatched junction bases numbered 6, after V lost 4 bases and J lost 10 bases. The CDR3 is made up of 15 amino acids. The CDR3 region is CAISGRGLAGAEQFF. The CDR3 DNA is TGTGCCATCAGTGGACGGGGACTAGCGGGAGCCGAGCAGTTCTTC.

This chain connects TRBV5-1 to TRBJ1-4; 9 nucleotides align to TRBD1. The CDR3 extends over 18 amino acids. CDR1 and CDR2 (germline): SGHRS, YFSETQ. J lost 1 base, V lost 4 bases, and 11 bases had no gene match. CDR3 protein: CASSTGQGLLGTNEKLFF. DNA for the CDR3: TGCGCCAGCAGCACGGGACAGGGACTTTTGGGAACTAATGAAAAACTGTTTTTT.

The chain recombines TRBV4-1 with TRBJ1-1; 7 bases are shared with TRBD1. Germline V gene lookup returns CDR1 MGHRA and CDR2 YSYEKL. The CDR3 length is 16 residues. Trimming cost V 0 bases and J 4 bases; bases outside gene matches: 8. CDR3 in amino acids: CASSQDSTGATTEAFF. In DNA, the CDR3 is TGCGCCAGCAGCCAAGACTCCACAGGGGCAACCACTGAAGCTTTCTTT.

The chain employs TRBV28 and TRBJ2-2; possibly TRBD1 for D (7 bases). The CDR3 is made up of 14 amino acids. V was cut by 6 bases and J by 6 bases, with 14 bases left in between. Germline V gene sequence: CDR1 MDHEN, CDR2 SYDVKM. CDR3 protein: CASRRQGLAGELFF. The CDR3, as DNA: TGTGCCAGCAGACGACAGGGACTGGCCGGGGAGCTGTTTTTT. The full variable domain, in which reference TRBV28 and TRBJ2-2 provide the parts outside the CDR3, is DVKVTQSSRYLVKRTGEKVFLECVQDMDHENMFWYRQDPGLGLRLIYFSYDVKMKEKGDIPEGYSVSREKKERFSLILESASTNQTSMYLCASRRQGLAGELFFGEGSRLTVL.

The V gene is TRBV18, the J gene TRBJ2-5; D is possibly TRBD1 (6 bases). Per germline, CDR1 KGHSH and CDR2 LQKENI. Between the trimmed V and J ends, which lost 5 bases and 1 base, there was a span of 14 bases. The CDR3 consists of 15 residues. CDR3 region: CASSENRAVQETQYF. The CDR3 DNA is TGTGCCAGCTCAGAAAACAGGGCGGTCCAAGAGACCCAGTACTTC.

The chain has TRBV7-9 and TRBJ2-7; 7 bases align to TRBD1. The CDR3 consists of 14 residues. V gave up 5 bases and J gave up 0 bases; unmatched junction bases: 4. Germline assignment: CDR1 SEHNR and CDR2 FQNEAQ (reference sequence). The CDR3 sequence: CASSGTASSYEQYF. Here the CDR3 DNA reads TGTGCCAGCAGCGGGACAGCCAGCTCCTACGAGCAGTACTTC.

The rearrangement uses TRBV14 and TRBJ2-7; D is possibly TRBD1 (6 bases). The CDR3 sequence is 19 residues long. Germline CDR1 reads SGHDN; CDR2 reads FVKESK. Trimming pared 2 bases from V and 4 bases from J, leaving 27 bases between. The CDR3 spells CASSQRVPRKQGPSYEQYF. CDR3 bases: TGTGCCAGCAGCCAAAGAGTACCGAGGAAACAGGGTCCTAGTTACGAGCAGTACTTC.

V is TRBV5-5 and J is TRBJ1-2; TRBD1 matches 10 bases. The V gene end was trimmed by 4 bases and the J gene end by 8 bases; junction bases not matched to a gene: 5. Germline CDR1 and CDR2: SGHKS and YYEKEE (reference sequence). This CDR3 has 13 residues. CDR3 region: CASSAGTGVGYTF. Here the CDR3 DNA reads TGTGCCAGCAGCGCCGGGACAGGGGTGGGCTACACCTTC.

The CDR3 sequence is CAISAGTGKIYEQYF. The CDR3 bases are TGTGCCATCAGTGCCGGGACAGGGAAAATCTACGAGCAGTACTTC. J is TRBJ2-7 and V is TRBV10-3; TRBD1 matches at 9 bases. The CDR3 sequence is 15 residues long. From germline, CDR1 is ENHRY and CDR2 SYGVKD. The J segment lost 3 bases and the V segment lost 4 bases, leaving 7 bases of the junction unmatched.

This clone is a singleton in its sample. The chain uses TRBV4-3 and TRBJ2-1; the match to TRBD2 covers 14 bases. Germline V lookup: CDR1 LGHNA, CDR2 YSLEER. The CDR3 contains 18 residues. Unmatched junction bases numbered 6, after V lost 1 base and J lost 4 bases. This CDR3 reads CASSQARLAGGGYNEQFF. The CDR3 region has the DNA TGCGCCAGCAGCCAAGCCCGACTAGCGGGAGGGGGGTACAATGAGCAGTTCTTC.

V is TRBV19 and J is TRBJ2-2, with D possibly being TRBD1 (5 bases). Germline V CDR1 and CDR2: LNHDA, SQIVND (reference sequence). The CDR3 covers 13 residues. V lost 10 bases to trimming and J lost 0 bases, with 9 bases between them. CDR3 coding DNA: TGTGCCACAGACAGAGCGAACACCGGGGAGCTGTTTTTT. Residues: CATDRANTGELFF.

The chain employs TRBV11-3 and TRBJ2-1; 8 bases align to TRBD1. The junction had 9 bases not matched to a gene; V was cut back by 4 bases and J by 7 bases. Germline loops: CDR1 SGHNT, CDR2 YENEEA. This CDR3 spans 15 amino acids. CDR3 sequence reads: CASSSGTGQGNEQFF. The CDR3 coding sequence is TGTGCCAGCAGCTCCGGGACAGGCCAGGGGAATGAGCAGTTCTTC.